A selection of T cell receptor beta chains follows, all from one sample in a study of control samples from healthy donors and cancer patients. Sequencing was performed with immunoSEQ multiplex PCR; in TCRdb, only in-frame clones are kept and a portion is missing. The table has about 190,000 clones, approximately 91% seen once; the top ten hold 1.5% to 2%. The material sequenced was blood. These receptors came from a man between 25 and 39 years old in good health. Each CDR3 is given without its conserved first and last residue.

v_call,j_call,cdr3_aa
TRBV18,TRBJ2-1,ASSPAGLAGGNEQF
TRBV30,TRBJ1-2,AWSVSARYGYT
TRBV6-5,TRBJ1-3,ASTTPVGNTIY
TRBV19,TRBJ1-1,ASSINRENTEAF
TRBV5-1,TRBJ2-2,ASSFGDRDTGELF
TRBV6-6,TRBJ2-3,ASRAGTATDTQY
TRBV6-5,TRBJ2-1,ASSTGVIDEQF
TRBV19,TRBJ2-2,AAGPGGCTGELF
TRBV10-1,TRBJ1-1,ASRDRGSTEAF
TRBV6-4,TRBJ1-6,ASSTTGQGDSPLH
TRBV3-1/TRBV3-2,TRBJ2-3,ASSQRSDGGTQY
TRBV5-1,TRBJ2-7,ASSLVGTGDFGYEQY
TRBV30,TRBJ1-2,AWNLNYGYT
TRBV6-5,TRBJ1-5,ASSYDRTNQPQH
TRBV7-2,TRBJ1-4,ASSLGAGTYEKLF
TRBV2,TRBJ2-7,ASGTVFTYEQY
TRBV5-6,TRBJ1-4,ASSLEQGANEKLF
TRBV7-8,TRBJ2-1,ASSLGGGGARNEQF
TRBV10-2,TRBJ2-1,ASKDRAGGRYNEQF
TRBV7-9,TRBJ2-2,ASSVQGVTGELF
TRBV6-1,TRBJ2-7,ASSDRTSGRSSYEQY
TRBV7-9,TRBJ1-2,ASSPGQGLNYGYT
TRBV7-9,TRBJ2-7,VSGLAGTYEQY
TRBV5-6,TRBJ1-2,ASQRGQVYGYT
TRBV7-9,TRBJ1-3,ASTTGGARNTIY
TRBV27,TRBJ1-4,ASSRYRGEKLF
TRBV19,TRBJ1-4,ASSKVSHRGEKLF
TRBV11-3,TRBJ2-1,ASSPRQGLGEQF
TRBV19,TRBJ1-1,ASSWGAGTEAF
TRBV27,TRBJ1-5,ASSSGGYSNQPQH
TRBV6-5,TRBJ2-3,ASSYEGYTDTQY
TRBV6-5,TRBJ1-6,ASSITGVRNSPLH
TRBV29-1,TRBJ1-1,SVAKILPGTEAF
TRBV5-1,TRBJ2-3,ASSLGQPPDTQY
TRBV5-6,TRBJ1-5,ASSLIGHPKERNQPQH
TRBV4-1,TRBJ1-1,ASGSTGLDTEAF
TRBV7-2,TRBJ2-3,ASSPRLAGGRDTQY
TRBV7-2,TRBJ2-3,ASLATTSGDTQY
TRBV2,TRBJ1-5,ASSPEAQGGQPQH
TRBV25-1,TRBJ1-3,ASVGTGNSGNTIY
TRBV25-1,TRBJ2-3,ASSDLTGSGDTQY
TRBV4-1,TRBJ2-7,ASSPKAGVNEQY
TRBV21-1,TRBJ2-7,ASSGLAGPYEQY
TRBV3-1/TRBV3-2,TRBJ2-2,ASSQGQGAYTGELF
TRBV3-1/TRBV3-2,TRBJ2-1,ASSQAPSGGSYNEQF
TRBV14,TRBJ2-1,ASSQDLPEGTGYNEQF
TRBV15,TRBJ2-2,ATLIERHYTGELF
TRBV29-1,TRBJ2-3,SVKGLLGDTQY
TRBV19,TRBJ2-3,ASSMGGTSGAYTQY
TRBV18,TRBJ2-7,ASSAAGPGAYEQY
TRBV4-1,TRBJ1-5,ASSLNQH